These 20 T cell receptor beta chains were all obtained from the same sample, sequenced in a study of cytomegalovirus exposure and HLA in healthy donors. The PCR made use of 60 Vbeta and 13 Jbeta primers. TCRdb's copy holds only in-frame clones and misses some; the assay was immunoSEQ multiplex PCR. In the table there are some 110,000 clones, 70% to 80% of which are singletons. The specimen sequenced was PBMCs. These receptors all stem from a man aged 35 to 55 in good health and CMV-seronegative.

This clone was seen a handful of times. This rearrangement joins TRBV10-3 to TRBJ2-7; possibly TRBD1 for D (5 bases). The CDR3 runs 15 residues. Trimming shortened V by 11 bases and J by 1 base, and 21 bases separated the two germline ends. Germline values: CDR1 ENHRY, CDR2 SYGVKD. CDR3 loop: CAAKDPAGISYEQYF. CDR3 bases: TGTGCCGCCAAGGATCCAGCAGGGATTTCCTACGAGCAGTACTTC.

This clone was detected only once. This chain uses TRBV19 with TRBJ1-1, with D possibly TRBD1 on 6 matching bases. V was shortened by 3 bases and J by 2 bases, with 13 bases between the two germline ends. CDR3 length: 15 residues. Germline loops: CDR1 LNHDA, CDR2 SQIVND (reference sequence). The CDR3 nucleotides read TGTGCCAGTAGTATCCCTGGGGGCCTTAACACTGAAGCTTTCTTT. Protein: CASSIPGGLNTEAFF.

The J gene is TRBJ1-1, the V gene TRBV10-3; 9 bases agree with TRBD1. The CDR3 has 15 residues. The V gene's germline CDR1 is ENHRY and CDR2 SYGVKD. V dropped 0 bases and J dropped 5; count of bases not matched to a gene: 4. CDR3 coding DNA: TGTGCCATCAGTGAGTCACAGGGGGCATTGACTGAAGCTTTCTTT. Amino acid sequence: CAISESQGALTEAFF.

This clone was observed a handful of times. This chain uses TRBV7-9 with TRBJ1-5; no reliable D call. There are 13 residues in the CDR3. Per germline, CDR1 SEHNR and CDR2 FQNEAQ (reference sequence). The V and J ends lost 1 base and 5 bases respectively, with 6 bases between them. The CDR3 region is CASSLDSYQPQHF. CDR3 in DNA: TGTGCCAGCAGCTTAGACAGTTATCAGCCCCAGCATTTT.

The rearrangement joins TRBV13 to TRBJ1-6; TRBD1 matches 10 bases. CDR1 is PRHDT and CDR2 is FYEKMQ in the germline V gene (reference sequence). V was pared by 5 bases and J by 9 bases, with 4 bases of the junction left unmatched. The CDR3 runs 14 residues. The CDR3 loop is CASSSRDRGSPLHF. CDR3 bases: TGTGCCAGCAGCAGCCGGGACAGGGGTTCACCCCTCCACTTT.

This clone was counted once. CDR3 residues: CASSSGANVLTF. For the CDR3, the DNA is TGTGCCAGCAGTTCGGGGGCCAACGTCCTGACTTTC. The V call is TRBV7-9, the J call TRBJ2-6; D is unresolved. The CDR3 runs to 12 residues. Germline V gene lookup returns CDR1 SEHNR and CDR2 FQNEAQ (reference sequence). V lost 6 bases, J lost 4 bases, and 4 bases lay in between. The whole variable domain, filled in from reference TRBV7-9 and TRBJ2-6, reads DTGVSQNPRHKITKRGQNVTFRCDPISEHNRLYWYRQTLGQGPEFLTYFQNEAQLEKSRLLSDRFSAERPKGSFSTLEIQRTEQGDSAMYLCASSSGANVLTFGAGSRLTVL.

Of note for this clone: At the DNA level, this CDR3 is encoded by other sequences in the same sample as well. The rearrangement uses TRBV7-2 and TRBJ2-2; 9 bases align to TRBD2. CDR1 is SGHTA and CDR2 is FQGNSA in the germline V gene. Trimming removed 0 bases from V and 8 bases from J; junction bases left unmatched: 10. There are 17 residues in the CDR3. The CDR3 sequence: CASSLAVAGGSSGELFF. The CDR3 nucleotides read TGTGCCAGCAGCTTAGCGGTCGCGGGGGGGAGTAGTGGGGAGCTGTTTTTT. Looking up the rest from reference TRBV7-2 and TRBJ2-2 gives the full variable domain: GAGVSQSPSNKVTEKGKDVELRCDPISGHTALYWYRQSLGQGLEFLIYFQGNSAPDKSGLPSDRFSAERTGGSVSTLTIQRTQQEDSAVYLCASSLAVAGGSSGELFFGEGSRLTVL.

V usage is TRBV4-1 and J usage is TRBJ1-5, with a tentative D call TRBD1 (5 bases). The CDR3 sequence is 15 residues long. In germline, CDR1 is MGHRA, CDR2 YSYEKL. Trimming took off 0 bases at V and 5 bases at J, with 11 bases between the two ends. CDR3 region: CASSQDPDRYQPQHF. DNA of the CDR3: TGCGCCAGCAGCCAAGATCCCGACAGATATCAGCCCCAGCATTTT.

The CDR3 here is CASSELQGRGYTF. The CDR3 DNA sequence: TGTGCCAGCAGTGAATTACAGGGGCGGGGCTACACCTTC. The genes are TRBV25-1 and TRBJ1-2; 7 bases line up with TRBD1. The CDR3 length is 13 residues. V shed 1 base, J shed 8 bases, and the junction held 4 bases outside the gene matches. The V gene's germline CDR1 is MGHDK and CDR2 SYGVNS.

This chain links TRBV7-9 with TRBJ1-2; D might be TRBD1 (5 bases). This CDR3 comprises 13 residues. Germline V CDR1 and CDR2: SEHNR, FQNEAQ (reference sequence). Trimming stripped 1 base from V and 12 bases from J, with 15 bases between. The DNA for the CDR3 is TGTGCCAGCAGCTTAGAAGTGAAGGGGTCCCACACCTTC. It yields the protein CASSLEVKGSHTF.

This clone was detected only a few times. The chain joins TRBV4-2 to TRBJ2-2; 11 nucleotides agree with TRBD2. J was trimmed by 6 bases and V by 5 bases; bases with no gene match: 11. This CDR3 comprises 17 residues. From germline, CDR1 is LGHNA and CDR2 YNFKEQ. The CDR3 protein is CASSIRLAGKFSGELFF. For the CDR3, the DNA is TGTGCCAGCAGCATCCGACTAGCGGGGAAATTTTCCGGGGAGCTGTTTTTT.

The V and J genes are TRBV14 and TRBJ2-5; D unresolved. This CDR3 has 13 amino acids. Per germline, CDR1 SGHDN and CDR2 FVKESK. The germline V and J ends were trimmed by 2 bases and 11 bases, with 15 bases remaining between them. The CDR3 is CASSQIFPFEQYF. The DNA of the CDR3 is TGTGCCAGCAGCCAAATTTTTCCCTTTGAGCAGTACTTC.

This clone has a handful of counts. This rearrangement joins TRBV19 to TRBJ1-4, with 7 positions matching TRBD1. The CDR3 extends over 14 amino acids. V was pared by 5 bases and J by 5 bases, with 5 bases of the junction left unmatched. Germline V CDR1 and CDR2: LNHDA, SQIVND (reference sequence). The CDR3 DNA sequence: TGTGCCAGTAGTGCGACAGGGTGGAATGAAAAACTGTTTTTT. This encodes CASSATGWNEKLFF.

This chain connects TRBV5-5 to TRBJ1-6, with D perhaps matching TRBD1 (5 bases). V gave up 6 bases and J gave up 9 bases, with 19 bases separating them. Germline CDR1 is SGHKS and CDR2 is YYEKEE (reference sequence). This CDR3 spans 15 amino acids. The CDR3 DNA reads TGTGCCAGCACTTTTCAACCGGGCGGGGCTTCACCCCTCCACTTT. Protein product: CASTFQPGGASPLHF. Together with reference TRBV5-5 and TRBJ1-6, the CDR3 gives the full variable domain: DAGVTQSPTHLIKTRGQQVTLRCSPISGHKSVSWYQQVLGQGPQFIFQYYEKEERGRGNFPDRFSARQFPNYSSELNVNALLLGDSALYLCASTFQPGGASPLHFGNGTRLTVT.

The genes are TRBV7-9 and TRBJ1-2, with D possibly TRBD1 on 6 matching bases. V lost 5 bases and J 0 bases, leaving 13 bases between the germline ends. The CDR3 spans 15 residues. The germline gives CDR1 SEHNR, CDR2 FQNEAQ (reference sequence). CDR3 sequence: CASSKPQGANYGYTF. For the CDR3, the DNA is TGTGCCAGCAGCAAACCACAGGGAGCTAACTATGGCTACACCTTC.

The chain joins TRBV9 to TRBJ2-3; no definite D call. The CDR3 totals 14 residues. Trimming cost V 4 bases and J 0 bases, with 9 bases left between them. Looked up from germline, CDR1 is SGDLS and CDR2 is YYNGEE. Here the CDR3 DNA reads TGTGCCAGCAGCCGGAGATCTAGCACAGATACGCAGTATTTT. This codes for CASSRRSSTDTQYF.

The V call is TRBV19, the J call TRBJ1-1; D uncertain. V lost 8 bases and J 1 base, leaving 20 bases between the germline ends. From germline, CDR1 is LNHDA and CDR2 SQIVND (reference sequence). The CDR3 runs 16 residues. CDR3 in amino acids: CASPPTPTAPNTEAFF. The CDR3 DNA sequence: TGTGCCAGTCCCCCCACCCCAACTGCCCCGAACACTGAAGCTTTCTTT.

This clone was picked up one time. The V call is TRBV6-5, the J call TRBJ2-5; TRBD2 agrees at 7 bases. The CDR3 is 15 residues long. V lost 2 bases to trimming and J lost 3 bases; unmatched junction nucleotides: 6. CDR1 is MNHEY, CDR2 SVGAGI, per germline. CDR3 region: CASSYSGVREETQYF. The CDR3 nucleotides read TGTGCCAGCAGTTACAGCGGGGTAAGGGAAGAGACCCAGTACTTC.

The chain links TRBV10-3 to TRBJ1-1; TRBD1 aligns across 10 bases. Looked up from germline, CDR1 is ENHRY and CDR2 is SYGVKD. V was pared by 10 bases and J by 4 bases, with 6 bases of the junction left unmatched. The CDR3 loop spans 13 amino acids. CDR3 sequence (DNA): TGTGCCACCGGACAGGGGGATTCCACTGAAGCTTTCTTT. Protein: CATGQGDSTEAFF.

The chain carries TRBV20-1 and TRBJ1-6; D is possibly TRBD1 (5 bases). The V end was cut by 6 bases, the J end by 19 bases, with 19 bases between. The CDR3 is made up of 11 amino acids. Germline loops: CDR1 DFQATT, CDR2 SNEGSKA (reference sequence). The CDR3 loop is CSAGLSPGTHF. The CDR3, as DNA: TGCAGTGCCGGTCTAAGCCCAGGGACTCACTTT.